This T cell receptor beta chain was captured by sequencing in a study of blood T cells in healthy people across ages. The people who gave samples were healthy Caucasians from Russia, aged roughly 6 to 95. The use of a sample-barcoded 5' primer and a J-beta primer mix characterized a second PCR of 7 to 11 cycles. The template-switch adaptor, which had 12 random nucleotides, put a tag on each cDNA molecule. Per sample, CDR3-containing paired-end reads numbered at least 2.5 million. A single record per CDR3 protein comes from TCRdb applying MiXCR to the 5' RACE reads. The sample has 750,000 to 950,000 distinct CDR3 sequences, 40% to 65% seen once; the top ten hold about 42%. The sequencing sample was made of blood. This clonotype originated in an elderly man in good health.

The CDR3 nucleotides are TGCAGCGCCAAGCTCCTGACAGGGGACGCCGGGGAGCTGTTTTTT. Translating gives CSAKLLTGDAGELFF. The chain is built from TRBV29-1 and TRBJ2-2, with 8 bases fitting TRBD1. CDR3 length: 15 residues. Trimming removed 7 bases from V and 6 bases from J; junction bases left unmatched: 13. Germline-derived CDR1 and CDR2 are SQVTM and ANQGSEA.